Included here is one T cell receptor (beta chain) sequence, with context. Trimming pared 2 bases from V and 9 bases from J, leaving 14 bases between. Germline lookup yields CDR1 SNHLY and CDR2 FYNNEI. The CDR3 is 14 amino acids. These data originate in a study of regulatory dendritic cells for organ transplantation. Using immunoSEQ multiplex PCR, the repertoire was profiled, and TCRdb retains in-frame clones only, with some absent. The sample has 25,000 to 30,000 clones; about 75% are singletons. J is TRBJ1-5 and V is TRBV2; no clear D. The sequence was collected from a human donor in good health. The material sequenced was memory CD4+ T cells from blood. Specified subset: CD45RO+ memory T cells. CDR3 bases: TGTGCCAGCAGTGAAATGGGTGTTCGTGGGCCCCAGCATTTT. This sequence encodes CASSEMGVRGPQHF.